The clone carrying this TCR beta chain was observed at least ten times. Germline-derived CDR1 and CDR2 are MNHEY and SVGAGI. V gave up 4 bases and J gave up 3 bases, with 13 bases separating them. The CDR3 contains 14 residues. A single record per CDR3 protein comes from TCRdb applying MiXCR to the RT-PCR reads. Altogether about 680,000 distinct CDR3 sequences are present, 11% to 15% being singletons, with the ten largest covering roughly 3.9%. This clonotype was sampled from a female donor in good health, serving as a healthy control. Sample: memory CD4+ T cells from blood. This chain connects TRBV6-5 to TRBJ2-7; weak D call: TRBD1 (7 bases). CDR3 DNA: TGTGCCAGCAGTTCCCACAGGGGACTCTACGAGCAGTACTTC. It yields the protein CASSSHRGLYEQYF.